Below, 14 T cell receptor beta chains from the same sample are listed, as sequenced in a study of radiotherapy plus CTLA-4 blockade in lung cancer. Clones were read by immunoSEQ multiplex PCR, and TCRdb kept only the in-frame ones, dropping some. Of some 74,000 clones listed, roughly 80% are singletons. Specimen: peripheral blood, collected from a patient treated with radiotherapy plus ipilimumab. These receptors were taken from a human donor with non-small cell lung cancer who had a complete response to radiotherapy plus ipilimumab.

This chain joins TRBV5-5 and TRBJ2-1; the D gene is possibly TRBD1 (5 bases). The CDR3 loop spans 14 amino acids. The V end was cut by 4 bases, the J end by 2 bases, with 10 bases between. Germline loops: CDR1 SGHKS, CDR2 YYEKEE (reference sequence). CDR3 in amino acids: CASSPRQTYNEQFF. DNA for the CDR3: TGTGCCAGCAGCCCAAGACAGACCTACAATGAGCAGTTCTTC. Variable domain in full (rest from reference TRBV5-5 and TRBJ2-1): DAGVTQSPTHLIKTRGQQVTLRCSPISGHKSVSWYQQVLGQGPQFIFQYYEKEERGRGNFPDRFSARQFPNYSSELNVNALLLGDSALYLCASSPRQTYNEQFFGPGTRLTVL.

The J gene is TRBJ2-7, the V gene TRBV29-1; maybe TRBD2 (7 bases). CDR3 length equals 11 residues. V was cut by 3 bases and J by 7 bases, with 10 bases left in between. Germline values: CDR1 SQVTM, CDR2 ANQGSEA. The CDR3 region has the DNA TGCAGCGTTGAGAGGGGGGGGGAGCAGTACTTC. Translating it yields CSVERGGEQYF.

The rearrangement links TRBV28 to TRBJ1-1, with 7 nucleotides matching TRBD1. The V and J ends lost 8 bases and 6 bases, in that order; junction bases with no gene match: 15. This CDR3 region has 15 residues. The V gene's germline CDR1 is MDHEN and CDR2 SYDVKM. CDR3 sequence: CASVERRQGVAEAFF. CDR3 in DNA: TGTGCCAGCGTGGAACGAAGACAGGGTGTCGCTGAAGCTTTCTTT.

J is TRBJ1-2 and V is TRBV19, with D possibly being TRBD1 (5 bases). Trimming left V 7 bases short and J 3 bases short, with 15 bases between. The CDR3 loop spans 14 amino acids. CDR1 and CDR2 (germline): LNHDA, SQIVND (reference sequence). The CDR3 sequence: CASTPSRGYYGYTF. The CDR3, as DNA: TGTGCCAGTACCCCATCCCGGGGGTACTATGGCTACACCTTC.

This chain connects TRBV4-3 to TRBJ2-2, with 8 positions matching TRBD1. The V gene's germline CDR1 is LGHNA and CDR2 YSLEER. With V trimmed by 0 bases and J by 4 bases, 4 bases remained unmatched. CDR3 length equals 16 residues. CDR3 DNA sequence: TGCGCCAGCAGCCAAGAGCAGGGGGCGCGCACCGGGGAGCTGTTTTTT. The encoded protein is CASSQEQGARTGELFF.

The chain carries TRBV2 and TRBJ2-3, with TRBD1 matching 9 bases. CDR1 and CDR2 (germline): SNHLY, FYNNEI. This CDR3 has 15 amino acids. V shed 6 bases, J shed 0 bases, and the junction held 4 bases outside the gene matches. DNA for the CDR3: TGTGCCAGCAGGGGACAGGGCCAAAGCACAGATACGCAGTATTTT. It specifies CASRGQGQSTDTQYF.

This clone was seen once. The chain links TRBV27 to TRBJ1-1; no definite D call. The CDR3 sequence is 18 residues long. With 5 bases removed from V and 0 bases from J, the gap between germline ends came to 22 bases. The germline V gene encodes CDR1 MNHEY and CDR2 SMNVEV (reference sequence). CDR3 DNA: TGTGCCAGCAGTCCCAGTGAAAGTTCGGTACGCTTGAACACTGAAGCTTTCTTT. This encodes CASSPSESSVRLNTEAFF.

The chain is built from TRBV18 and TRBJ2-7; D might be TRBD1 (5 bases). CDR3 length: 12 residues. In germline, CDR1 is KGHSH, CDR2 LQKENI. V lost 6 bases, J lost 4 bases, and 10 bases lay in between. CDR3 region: CASSDRNYEQYF. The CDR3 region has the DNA TGTGCCAGCTCCGACAGAAATTACGAGCAGTACTTC.

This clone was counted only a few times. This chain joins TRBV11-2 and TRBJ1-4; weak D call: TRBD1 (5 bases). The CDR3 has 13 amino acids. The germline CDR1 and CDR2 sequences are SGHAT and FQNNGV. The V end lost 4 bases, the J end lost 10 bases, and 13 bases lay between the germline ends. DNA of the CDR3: TGTGCCAGCAGCTCCCTGGACAAGGGAAAACTGTTTTTT. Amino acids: CASSSLDKGKLFF.

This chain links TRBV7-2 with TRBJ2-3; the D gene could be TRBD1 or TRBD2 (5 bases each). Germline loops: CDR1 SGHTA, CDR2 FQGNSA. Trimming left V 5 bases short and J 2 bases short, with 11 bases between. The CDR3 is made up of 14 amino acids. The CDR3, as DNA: TGTGCCAGCAGCCTCCGGGGCCTCACAGATACGCAGTATTTT. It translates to CASSLRGLTDTQYF.

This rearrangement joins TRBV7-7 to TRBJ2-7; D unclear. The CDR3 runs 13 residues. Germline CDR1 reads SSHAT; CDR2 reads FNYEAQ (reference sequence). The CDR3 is CASSRDLGHEQYV. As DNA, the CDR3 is TGTGCTAGCAGCCGCGACTTGGGCCACGAGCAGTACGTC.

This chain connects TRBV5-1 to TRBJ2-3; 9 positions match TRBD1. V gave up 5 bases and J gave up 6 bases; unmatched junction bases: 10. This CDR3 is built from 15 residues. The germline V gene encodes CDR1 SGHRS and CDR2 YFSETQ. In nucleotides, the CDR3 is TGCGCCAGCAGGCCCGACGGGACAGGGCTGGATACGCAGTATTTT. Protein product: CASRPDGTGLDTQYF.

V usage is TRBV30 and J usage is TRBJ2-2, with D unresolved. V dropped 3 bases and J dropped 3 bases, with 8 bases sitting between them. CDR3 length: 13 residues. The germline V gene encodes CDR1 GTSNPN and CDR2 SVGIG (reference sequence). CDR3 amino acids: CAWRGSYTGELFF. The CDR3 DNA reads TGTGCCTGGAGGGGATCATACACCGGGGAGCTGTTTTTT.

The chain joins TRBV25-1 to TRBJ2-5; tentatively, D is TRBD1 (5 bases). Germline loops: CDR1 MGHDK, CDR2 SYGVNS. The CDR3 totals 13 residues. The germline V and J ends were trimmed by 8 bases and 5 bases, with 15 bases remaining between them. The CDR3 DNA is TGTGCCAGCGGACAAGAACCGCCCGAGACCCAGTACTTC. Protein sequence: CASGQEPPETQYF.